This T cell receptor beta chain comes out of a study of T cell clonality in common variable immunodeficiency. Remarks on this clone: Antigen specificity is unknown. The sequenced fragment ends 3 residues before the CDR3 boundary, so the rest is inferred from the germline J gene.

V was trimmed by 5 bases and J by 4 bases, leaving 14 bases between them. The CDR3 has 14 residues. The germline gives CDR1 SGHAT, CDR2 FQNNGV. The repertoire was sequenced with immunoSEQ multiplex PCR; TCRdb's copy has only in-frame clones and lacks some. The specimen gives 40,000 to 55,000 clones without singletons; the ten biggest hold roughly 6.2%. Study results and limitations: CVID subjects had higher TCRbeta clonality than healthy controls, most marked in about a third.

V gene TRBV11-2 combines with J gene TRBJ1-1; a weak D match, TRBD1 (5 bases). The sequenced material came from peripheral blood mononuclear cells. The clonotype originates from a person aged 18 to 70 in good health. The CDR3 region is CASSRPWGGTEAFF. The sequenced CDR3 bases are TGTGCCAGCAGCCGCCCGTGGGGGGGCACTGAA.